This TCR beta chain emerged from a study of blood T cell repertoires in COVID-19. Germline CDR1 is LGHNA and CDR2 is YNFKEQ. The length of the CDR3 is 16 residues. Trimming stripped 1 base from V and 0 bases from J, with 12 bases between. Using immunoSEQ multiplex PCR, the repertoire was profiled, and TCRdb retains in-frame clones only, with some absent. The sample holds 200,000 to 250,000 clones, 85% to 90% seen once. Input material: peripheral blood. The receptor was derived from a woman aged 70-85 years with active or convalescent COVID-19. The chain has TRBV4-2 and TRBJ1-1; no clear D. As DNA, the CDR3 is TGTGCCAGCAGCCAAGTCTCCCAACGGTTGAACACTGAAGCTTTCTTT. This encodes CASSQVSQRLNTEAFF.